Below are 29 T cell receptor beta chains sequenced from a single sample in a study of naive CD8 T cells in extremely preterm neonates. Method: immunoSEQ multiplex PCR; TCRdb's copy keeps in-frame clones and lacks some. This sample has more than 5,500 clones, with almost 98% found just once. The sequenced sample consisted of naive CD8+ T cells from blood. The receptors were sampled from a human donor in good health.

The chain joins TRBV18 to TRBJ1-1, with 8 bases that match TRBD1. V shed 3 bases, J shed 10 bases, and the junction held 10 bases outside the gene matches. CDR1 and CDR2 from the germline V gene are KGHSH and LQKENI. The CDR3 loop spans 14 amino acids. The CDR3 sequence is CASSPPGLTGVAFF. In DNA form, the CDR3 reads TGTGCCAGCTCACCCCCCGGGCTGACAGGGGTAGCTTTCTTT.

The chain carries TRBV15 and TRBJ1-1, with D possibly TRBD1 on 5 matching bases. Trimming took 0 bases from V and 7 from J, leaving 15 bases between them. The CDR3 runs 15 residues. CDR1 and CDR2 from the germline V gene are LNHNV and YYDKDF (reference sequence). CDR3 sequence (DNA): TGTGCCACCAGCAGAGATCGAAACGGGGGTAGTGAAGCTTTCTTT. Residues: CATSRDRNGGSEAFF.

This clone was observed once. Other DNA sequences in this specimen translate into the identical CDR3. CDR3 region: CASRLPQREDTQYF. The CDR3 coding sequence is TGTGCCAGCAGACTACCCCAGAGGGAAGATACGCAGTATTTT. The chain uses TRBV28 and TRBJ2-3, with D possibly TRBD2 on 5 matching bases. V lost 6 bases and J 5 bases, leaving 15 bases between the germline ends. This CDR3 contains 14 residues. Germline assignment: CDR1 MDHEN and CDR2 SYDVKM. Supplemented by reference TRBV28 and TRBJ2-3, the full variable domain reads DVKVTQSSRYLVKRTGEKVFLECVQDMDHENMFWYRQDPGLGLRLIYFSYDVKMKEKGDIPEGYSVSREKKERFSLILESASTNQTSMYLCASRLPQREDTQYFGPGTRLTVL.

This chain connects TRBV5-1 to TRBJ2-7, with a possible D match to TRBD2 (5 bases). The CDR3 is 13 residues long. CDR1 is SGHRS, CDR2 YFSETQ, per germline. The ends were cut back, 3 bases at V and 2 bases at J, with 9 bases in the middle. The CDR3 is CASSSGLTYEQYF. The CDR3 region has the DNA TGCGCCAGCAGCTCCGGACTGACCTACGAGCAGTACTTC.

V usage is TRBV6-6 and J usage is TRBJ2-7; maybe TRBD1 (5 bases). V was cut by 4 bases and J by 6 bases, with 19 bases left in between. This CDR3 contains 15 residues. Germline loops: CDR1 MNHNY, CDR2 SVGAGI (reference sequence). DNA of the CDR3: TGTGCCAGCAGTTTTGAGGTGCAACCAGGGTCCGAGCAGTACTTC. It is translated as CASSFEVQPGSEQYF.

This CDR3 is CASSQIGGGADIQYF. The CDR3 DNA is TGCGCCAGCAGCCAAATTGGCGGGGGGGCGGACATTCAGTACTTC. This chain connects TRBV4-3 to TRBJ2-4; 9 nucleotides match TRBD2. The germline V gene has CDR1 LGHNA and CDR2 YSLEER. This CDR3 has 15 residues. The V segment lost 2 bases and the J segment 8 bases; nucleotides outside the gene matches: 7.

The rearrangement uses TRBV30 and TRBJ2-5; 9 nucleotides agree with TRBD2. V lost 1 base and J lost 6; bases outside the gene matches: 6. CDR1 and CDR2 (germline): GTSNPN, SVGIG (reference sequence). This CDR3 contains 14 residues. Written as DNA, the CDR3 is TGTGCCTGGAGTGGGGCGGGGGGGCCGAAGACCCAGTACTTC. Translated, it gives CAWSGAGGPKTQYF. Full variable domain (outside the CDR3, taken from reference TRBV30 and TRBJ2-5): SQTIHQWPATLVQPVGSPLSLECTVEGTSNPNLYWYRQAAGRGLQLLFYSVGIGQISSEVPQNLSASRPQDRQFILSSKKLLLSDSGFYLCAWSGAGGPKTQYFGPGTRLLVL.

The gene calls are TRBV2 and TRBJ2-7, with TRBD1 as a possible D gene (6 bases). In germline, CDR1 is SNHLY, CDR2 FYNNEI. The CDR3 consists of 12 residues. Trimming removed 6 bases from V and 2 bases from J, with 8 bases in between. CDR3 nucleotides: TGTGCCAGCAGGGACAGAACCTACGAGCAGTACTTC. This sequence encodes CASRDRTYEQYF.

This chain uses TRBV5-1 with TRBJ2-2, with TRBD1 identical over 7 bases. The CDR3 contains 13 residues. V shed 10 bases and J 6 bases; nucleotides not matched to a gene: 9. Germline V gives CDR1 SGHRS, CDR2 YFSETQ. CDR3 nucleotide sequence: TGCGCCTTCCGACAGGGTGCCGCCGGGGAGCTGTTTTTT. It specifies CAFRQGAAGELFF.

This sequence joins TRBV4-3 and TRBJ1-2, with D tentatively TRBD1 (6 bases). From germline, CDR1 is LGHNA and CDR2 YSLEER. CDR3 length equals 15 residues. V was cut by 2 bases and J by 3 bases, with 13 bases left in between. CDR3 nucleotide sequence: TGCGCCAGCAGCCAAAAGCCCACAGGGCACTATGGCTACACCTTC. It yields the protein CASSQKPTGHYGYTF.

The CDR3, as DNA: TGTGCCAGCAGTGAATTAGGAAACAGGGCACGCGGCTACACCTTC. It specifies CASSELGNRARGYTF. The rearrangement uses TRBV25-1 and TRBJ1-2, with D possibly matching TRBD1 (6 bases). Germline-derived CDR1 and CDR2 are MGHDK and SYGVNS. V lost 1 base to trimming and J lost 8 bases, with 17 bases between them. The CDR3 has 15 amino acids.

This chain joins TRBV7-9 and TRBJ2-3; perhaps TRBD1 as D (6 bases). The CDR3 extends over 17 amino acids. Trimming removed 2 bases from V and 6 bases from J, with 21 bases in between. Germline values: CDR1 SEHNR, CDR2 FQNEAQ (reference sequence). CDR3: CASSLSLSRGHQDTQYF. The CDR3 region has the DNA TGTGCCAGCAGCTTATCCCTTTCCAGGGGTCATCAGGATACGCAGTATTTT.

The chain uses TRBV7-2 and TRBJ1-2; D gene uncertain. The CDR3 consists of 13 residues. Germline assignment: CDR1 SGHTA and CDR2 FQGNSA. Trimming pared 5 bases from V and 5 bases from J, leaving 12 bases between. The CDR3 spells CASSQAGVYGYTF. The CDR3 nucleotides read TGTGCCAGCAGCCAAGCGGGTGTATATGGCTACACCTTC.

This clone was observed a single time. The chain recombines TRBV7-3 with TRBJ2-3; tentative D call: TRBD1 (6 bases). The length of the CDR3 is 16 residues. Deletions cut 1 base from V and 2 bases from J, with 13 bases between. The germline V gene encodes CDR1 SGHTA and CDR2 FQGTGA. For the CDR3, the DNA is TGTGCCAGCAGCTTAAATACAGGGAGAGTCACAGATACGCAGTATTTT. It is translated as CASSLNTGRVTDTQYF.

This chain uses TRBV5-6 with TRBJ1-2, with 7 bases fitting TRBD1. Germline V gene lookup returns CDR1 SGHDT and CDR2 YYEEEE. V gave up 4 bases and J gave up 1 base; unmatched junction bases: 10. The CDR3 consists of 16 residues. DNA of the CDR3: TGTGCCAGCAGCACAACCGGGACAGAGCTTAACTATGGCTACACCTTC. This sequence encodes CASSTTGTELNYGYTF.

The chain recombines TRBV7-2 with TRBJ2-7; TRBD1 matches at 10 bases. Germline CDR1 reads SGHTA; CDR2 reads FQGNSA. Losses at the gene ends were 1 base for V and 0 bases for J; bases not matched to a gene: 0. The CDR3 covers 15 residues. CDR3 sequence (DNA): TGTGCCAGCAGCTTAGGGACAGGGGGCTCCTACGAGCAGTACTTC. This sequence encodes CASSLGTGGSYEQYF.

In DNA form, the CDR3 reads TGTGCCAGCAGTACCGGGGGCAGGGGGCGAACTCAGCCCCAGCATTTT. It encodes CASSTGGRGRTQPQHF. The chain is built from TRBV6-6 and TRBJ1-5, with 8 bases identical to TRBD1. There are 16 residues in the CDR3. Germline V gene lookup returns CDR1 MNHNY and CDR2 SVGAGI (reference sequence). The V segment lost 5 bases and the J segment 6 bases; nucleotides outside the gene matches: 12.

The chain is built from TRBV19 and TRBJ1-2, with a tentative D call TRBD1 (6 bases). This CDR3 comprises 13 residues. The germline V gene has CDR1 LNHDA and CDR2 SQIVND (reference sequence). The ends were cut back, 11 bases at V and 4 bases at J, with 17 bases in the middle. The CDR3 DNA is TGTGCCCGGGTGGGGGGGCGCAGCTATGGCTACACCTTC. Residues: CARVGGRSYGYTF.

This chain connects TRBV29-1 to TRBJ2-1; 9 nucleotides align to TRBD1. This CDR3 has 13 residues. Per the germline V gene, CDR1 is SQVTM and CDR2 is ANQGSEA. The J segment lost 6 bases and the V segment lost 2 bases, leaving 2 bases of the junction unmatched. CDR3 DNA sequence: TGCAGCGTTGAAAGGGACAGGGCCAATGAGCAGTTCTTC. Translated, it gives CSVERDRANEQFF.

V usage is TRBV11-2 and J usage is TRBJ1-1; TRBD1 agrees at 8 bases. CDR3 length: 15 residues. V dropped 2 bases and J dropped 3; count of bases not matched to a gene: 5. The germline V gene encodes CDR1 SGHAT and CDR2 FQNNGV. CDR3 loop: CASSLQGAGDTEAFF. In nucleotides, the CDR3 is TGTGCCAGCAGCTTACAGGGGGCGGGGGACACTGAAGCTTTCTTT. The whole variable domain, filled in from reference TRBV11-2 and TRBJ1-1, reads EAGVAQSPRYKIIEKRQSVAFWCNPISGHATLYWYQQILGQGPKLLIQFQNNGVVDDSQLPKDRFSAERLKGVDSTLKIQPAKLEDSAVYLCASSLQGAGDTEAFFGQGTRLTVV.

This chain's CDR3 is CASSHLRQGTDTQYF. The CDR3 DNA reads as TGTGCCAGCAGCCACCTCCGACAGGGAACAGATACGCAGTATTTT. This chain links TRBV4-2 with TRBJ2-3, with 7 bases aligning to TRBD1. This CDR3 has 15 residues. With 3 bases clipped from V and 3 bases from J, the junction kept 6 bases outside the gene matches. Germline lookup yields CDR1 LGHNA and CDR2 YNFKEQ.

This clone came up once. The chain has TRBV19 and TRBJ2-7; D perhaps matches TRBD1 (6 bases). The CDR3 is 13 amino acids. Germline V lookup: CDR1 LNHDA, CDR2 SQIVND (reference sequence). Trimming stripped 3 bases from V and 1 base from J, with 7 bases between. The chain's CDR3 is CASSMDRSYEQYF. DNA of the CDR3: TGTGCCAGTAGTATGGACAGATCCTACGAGCAGTACTTC.

The rearrangement uses TRBV6-5 and TRBJ1-4; 9 positions match TRBD1. In germline, CDR1 is MNHEY, CDR2 SVGAGI. The CDR3 spans 16 residues. V was pared by 4 bases and J by 4 bases, with 7 bases of the junction left unmatched. This CDR3 reads CASSSTGTGINEKLFF. Written as DNA, the CDR3 is TGTGCCAGCAGTTCGACAGGGACAGGGATTAATGAAAAACTGTTTTTT.

This chain uses TRBV6-5 with TRBJ1-5; the match to TRBD1 covers 10 bases. This CDR3 region has 13 residues. J was trimmed by 7 bases and V by 5 bases; bases with no gene match: 2. Germline lookup yields CDR1 MNHEY and CDR2 SVGAGI. This CDR3 reads CASSRTGGQPQHF. In nucleotides, the CDR3 is TGTGCCAGCAGTAGGACAGGGGGACAGCCCCAGCATTTT.

This clone has only one observation. The J gene is TRBJ2-3, the V gene TRBV18, with 10 bases that match TRBD2. The germline V gene has CDR1 KGHSH and CDR2 LQKENI. The junction had 16 bases not matched to a gene; V was cut back by 3 bases and J by 1 base. The CDR3 is 20 residues long. The CDR3, as DNA: TGTGCCAGCTCACCTAGCGGCAAGATAGCGGGAGGATGGGGCACAGATACGCAGTATTTT. This codes for CASSPSGKIAGGWGTDTQYF.

V and J are TRBV7-6 and TRBJ2-3; D is ambiguous. Trimming pared 5 bases from V and 2 bases from J, leaving 14 bases between. Germline V gene data show CDR1 as SGHVS and CDR2 as FNYEAQ. The CDR3 extends over 15 amino acids. DNA for the CDR3: TGTGCCAGCAGCCGCACGCGGTCAACCACAGATACGCAGTATTTT. Residues: CASSRTRSTTDTQYF.

The chain joins TRBV6-1 to TRBJ1-1, with 7 bases identical to TRBD1. The CDR3 totals 14 residues. J lost 4 bases, V lost 6 bases, and 8 bases had no gene match. Germline values: CDR1 MNHNS, CDR2 SASEGT. Here the CDR3 reads CASSLQGQVTEAFF. Written as DNA, the CDR3 is TGTGCCAGCAGCCTACAGGGGCAGGTCACTGAAGCTTTCTTT.

The chain combines TRBV7-2 with TRBJ1-5; unclear D gene. V lost 4 bases, J lost 6 bases, and 10 bases lay in between. CDR3 size: 13 residues. Germline CDR1 reads SGHTA; CDR2 reads FQGNSA. The CDR3 spells CASSSQSTQPQHF. For the CDR3, the DNA is TGTGCCAGCAGCTCCCAGTCCACTCAGCCCCAGCATTTT. The whole variable domain, filled in from reference TRBV7-2 and TRBJ1-5, reads GAGVSQSPSNKVTEKGKDVELRCDPISGHTALYWYRQSLGQGLEFLIYFQGNSAPDKSGLPSDRFSAERTGGSVSTLTIQRTQQEDSAVYLCASSSQSTQPQHFGDGTRLSIL.

The J gene is TRBJ1-2, the V gene TRBV2, with D tentatively TRBD1 (5 bases). Germline CDR1 reads SNHLY; CDR2 reads FYNNEI. V gave up 5 bases and J gave up 4 bases, with 11 bases separating them. This CDR3 has 13 amino acids. The CDR3 nucleotides read TGTGCCAGCAGTCTTCAGGGCTCCTATGGCTACACCTTC. This gives the protein CASSLQGSYGYTF.